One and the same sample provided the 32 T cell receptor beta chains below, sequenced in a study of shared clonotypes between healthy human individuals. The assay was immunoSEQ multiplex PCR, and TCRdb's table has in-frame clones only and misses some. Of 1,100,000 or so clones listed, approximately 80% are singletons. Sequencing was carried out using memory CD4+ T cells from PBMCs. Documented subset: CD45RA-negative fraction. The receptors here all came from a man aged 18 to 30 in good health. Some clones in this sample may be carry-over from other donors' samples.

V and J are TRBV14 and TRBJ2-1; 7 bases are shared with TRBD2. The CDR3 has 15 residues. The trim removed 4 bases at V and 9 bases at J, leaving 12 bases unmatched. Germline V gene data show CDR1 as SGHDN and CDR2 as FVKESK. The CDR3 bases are TGTGCCAGCAGCCCAAATCGGCGTACGGGGGGTGAGCAGTTCTTC. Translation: CASSPNRRTGGEQFF. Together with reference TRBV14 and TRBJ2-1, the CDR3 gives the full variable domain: EAGVTQFPSHSVIEKGQTVTLRCDPISGHDNLYWYRRVMGKEIKFLLHFVKESKQDESGMPNNRFLAERTGGTYSTLKVQPAELEDSGVYFCASSPNRRTGGEQFFGPGTRLTVL.

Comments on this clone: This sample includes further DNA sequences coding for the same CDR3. For the CDR3, the DNA is TGCGCCAGCAGCCAAGATCTGAACACTGAAGCTTTCTTT. Its translation is CASSQDLNTEAFF. The chain links TRBV4-3 to TRBJ1-1; D is unclear. Trimming removed 0 bases from V and 0 bases from J, with 2 bases in between. The CDR3 is 13 residues long. Germline V CDR1 and CDR2: LGHNA, YSLEER.

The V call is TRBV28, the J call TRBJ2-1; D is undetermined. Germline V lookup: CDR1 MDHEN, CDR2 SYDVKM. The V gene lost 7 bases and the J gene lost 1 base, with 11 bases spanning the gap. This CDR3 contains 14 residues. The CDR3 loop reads CASNLGGSYNEQFF. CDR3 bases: TGTGCCAGCAACCTCGGCGGTTCCTACAATGAGCAGTTCTTC.

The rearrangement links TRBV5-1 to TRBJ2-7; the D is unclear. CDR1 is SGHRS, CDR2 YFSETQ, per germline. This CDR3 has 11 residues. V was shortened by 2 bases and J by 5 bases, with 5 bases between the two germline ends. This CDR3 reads CASSFMNEQYF. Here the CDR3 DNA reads TGCGCCAGCAGCTTTATGAACGAGCAGTACTTC.

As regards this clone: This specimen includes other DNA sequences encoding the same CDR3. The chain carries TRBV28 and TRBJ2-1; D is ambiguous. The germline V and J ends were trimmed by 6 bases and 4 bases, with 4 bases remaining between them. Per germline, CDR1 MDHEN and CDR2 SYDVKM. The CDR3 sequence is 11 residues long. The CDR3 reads CASSRYNEQFF. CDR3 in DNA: TGTGCCAGCAGCAGATACAATGAGCAGTTCTTC.

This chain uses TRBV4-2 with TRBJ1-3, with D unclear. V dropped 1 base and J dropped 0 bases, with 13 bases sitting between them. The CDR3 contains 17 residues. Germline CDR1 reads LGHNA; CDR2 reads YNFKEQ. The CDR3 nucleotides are TGTGCCAGCAGCCAAGTATTGGACCCATTCTCTGGAAACACCATATATTTT. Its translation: CASSQVLDPFSGNTIYF.

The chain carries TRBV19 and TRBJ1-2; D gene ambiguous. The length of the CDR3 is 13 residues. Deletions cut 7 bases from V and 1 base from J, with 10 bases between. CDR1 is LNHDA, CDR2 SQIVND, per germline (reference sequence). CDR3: CASKASINYGYTF. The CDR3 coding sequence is TGTGCCAGTAAAGCCAGTATTAACTATGGCTACACCTTC.

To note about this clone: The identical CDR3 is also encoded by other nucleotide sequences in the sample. CDR3 bases: TGTGCCAGCAGCGTAGTTGGAGGCACCGGGGAGCTGTTTTTT. Translation gives CASSVVGGTGELFF. The chain links TRBV9 to TRBJ2-2, with TRBD2 as a possible D gene (5 bases). The V end lost 0 bases, the J end lost 4 bases, and 7 bases lay between the germline ends. The germline CDR1 and CDR2 sequences are SGDLS and YYNGEE. The CDR3 sequence is 14 residues long.

The CDR3 region has the DNA TGTGCCAGCAGCCCCAAAGACAGGGGGCCTCATCAGCCCCAGCATTTT. Translated, it gives CASSPKDRGPHQPQHF. The rearrangement uses TRBV27 and TRBJ1-5; 10 positions agree with TRBD1. CDR3 length: 16 residues. V dropped 6 bases and J dropped 5; count of bases not matched to a gene: 10. CDR1 and CDR2 from the germline V gene are MNHEY and SMNVEV (reference sequence).

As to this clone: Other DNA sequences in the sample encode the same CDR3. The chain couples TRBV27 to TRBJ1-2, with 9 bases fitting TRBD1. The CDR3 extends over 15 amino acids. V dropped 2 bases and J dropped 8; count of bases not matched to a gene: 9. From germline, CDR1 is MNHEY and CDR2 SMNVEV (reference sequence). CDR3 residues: CASSLKGTGLGGYTF. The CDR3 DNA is TGTGCCAGCAGTTTAAAAGGGACAGGGCTGGGGGGCTACACCTTC.

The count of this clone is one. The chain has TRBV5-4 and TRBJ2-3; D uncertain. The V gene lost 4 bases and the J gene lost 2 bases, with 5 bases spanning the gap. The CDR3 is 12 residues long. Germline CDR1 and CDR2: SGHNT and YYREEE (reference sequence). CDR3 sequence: CASSRSTDTQYF. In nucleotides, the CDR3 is TGTGCCAGCAGCAGATCCACAGATACGCAGTATTTT.

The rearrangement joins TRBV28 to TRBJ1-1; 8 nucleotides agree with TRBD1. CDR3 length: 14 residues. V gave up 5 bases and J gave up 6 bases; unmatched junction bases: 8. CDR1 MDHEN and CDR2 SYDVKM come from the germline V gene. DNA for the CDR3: TGTGCCAGCAGTACTACAGGGGGACCGCCTGAAGCTTTCTTT. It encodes CASSTTGGPPEAFF.

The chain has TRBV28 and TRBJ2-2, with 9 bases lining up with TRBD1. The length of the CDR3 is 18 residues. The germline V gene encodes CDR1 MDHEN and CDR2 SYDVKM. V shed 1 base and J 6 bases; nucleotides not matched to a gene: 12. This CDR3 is CASSLLVTGGDLSGELFF. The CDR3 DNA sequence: TGTGCCAGCAGTTTATTAGTAACAGGGGGCGATCTCTCCGGGGAGCTGTTTTTT.

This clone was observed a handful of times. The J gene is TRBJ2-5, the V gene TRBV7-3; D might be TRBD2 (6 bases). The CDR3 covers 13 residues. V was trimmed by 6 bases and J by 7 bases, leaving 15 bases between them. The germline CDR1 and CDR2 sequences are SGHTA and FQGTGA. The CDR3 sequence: CASSQREYGTQYF. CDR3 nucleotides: TGTGCCAGCAGTCAACGGGAGTATGGGACCCAGTACTTC.

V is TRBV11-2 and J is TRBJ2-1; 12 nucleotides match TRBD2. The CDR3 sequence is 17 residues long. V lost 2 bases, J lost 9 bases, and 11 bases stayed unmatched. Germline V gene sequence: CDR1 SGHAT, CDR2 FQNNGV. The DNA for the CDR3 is TGTGCCAGCAGCTTAAGGCGGCTAGCGGGAGGGCCTTGTGAGCAGTTCTTC. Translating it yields CASSLRRLAGGPCEQFF.

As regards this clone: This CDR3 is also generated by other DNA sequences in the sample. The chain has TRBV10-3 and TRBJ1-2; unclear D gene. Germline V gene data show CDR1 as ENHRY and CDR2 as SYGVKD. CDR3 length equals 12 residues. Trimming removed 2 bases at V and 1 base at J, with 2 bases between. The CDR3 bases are TGTGCCATCAGTGAGAGTAACTATGGCTACACCTTC. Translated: CAISESNYGYTF.

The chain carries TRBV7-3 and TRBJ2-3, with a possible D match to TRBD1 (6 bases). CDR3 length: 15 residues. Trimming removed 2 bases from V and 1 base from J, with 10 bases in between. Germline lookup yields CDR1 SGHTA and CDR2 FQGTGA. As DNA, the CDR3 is TGTGCCAGCAGCTTACAGGGGTCGGGCACAGATACGCAGTATTTT. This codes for CASSLQGSGTDTQYF.

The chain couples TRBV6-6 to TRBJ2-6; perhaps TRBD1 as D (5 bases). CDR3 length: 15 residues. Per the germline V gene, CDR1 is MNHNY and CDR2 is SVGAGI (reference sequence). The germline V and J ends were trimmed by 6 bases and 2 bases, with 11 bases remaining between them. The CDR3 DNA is TGTGCCAGCAGCTCCCAGGGTGCTGGGGCCAACGTCCTGACTTTC. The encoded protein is CASSSQGAGANVLTF.

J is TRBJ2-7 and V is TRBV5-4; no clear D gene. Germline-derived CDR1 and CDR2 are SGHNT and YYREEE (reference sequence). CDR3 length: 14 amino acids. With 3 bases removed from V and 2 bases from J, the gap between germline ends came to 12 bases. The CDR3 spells CASSWQKSPYEQYF. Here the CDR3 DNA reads TGTGCCAGCAGCTGGCAGAAGTCCCCCTACGAGCAGTACTTC.

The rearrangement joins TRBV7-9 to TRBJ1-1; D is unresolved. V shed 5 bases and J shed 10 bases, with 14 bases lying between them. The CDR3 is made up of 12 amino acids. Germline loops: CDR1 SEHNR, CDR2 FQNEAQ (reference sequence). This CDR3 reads CASSPGGPGAFF. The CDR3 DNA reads TGTGCCAGCAGCCCCGGTGGCCCGGGAGCTTTCTTT.

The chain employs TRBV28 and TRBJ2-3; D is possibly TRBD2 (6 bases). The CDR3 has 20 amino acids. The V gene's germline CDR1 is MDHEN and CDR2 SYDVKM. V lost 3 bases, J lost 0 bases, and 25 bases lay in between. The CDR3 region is CASSLDPLNLDGTSTDTQYF. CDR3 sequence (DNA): TGTGCCAGCAGTTTGGACCCCCTCAACCTCGATGGGACTAGCACAGATACGCAGTATTTT.

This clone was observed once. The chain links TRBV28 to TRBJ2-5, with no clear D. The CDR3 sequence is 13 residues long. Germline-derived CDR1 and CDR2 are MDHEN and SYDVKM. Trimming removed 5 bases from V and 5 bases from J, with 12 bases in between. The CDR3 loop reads CASSVPPLETQYF. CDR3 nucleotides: TGTGCCAGCAGTGTCCCCCCTTTGGAGACCCAGTACTTC.

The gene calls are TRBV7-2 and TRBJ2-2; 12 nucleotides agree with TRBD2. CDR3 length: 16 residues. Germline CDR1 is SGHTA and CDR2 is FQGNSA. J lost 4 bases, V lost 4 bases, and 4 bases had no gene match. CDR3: CASSSRLAGVTGELFF. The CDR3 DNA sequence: TGTGCCAGCAGCTCTCGACTAGCGGGAGTCACCGGGGAGCTGTTTTTT.

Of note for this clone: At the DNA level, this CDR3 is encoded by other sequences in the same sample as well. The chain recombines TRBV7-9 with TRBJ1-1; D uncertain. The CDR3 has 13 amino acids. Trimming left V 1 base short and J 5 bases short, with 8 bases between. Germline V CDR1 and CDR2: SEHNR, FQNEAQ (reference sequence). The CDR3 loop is CASSLVPNTEAFF. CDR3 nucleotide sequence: TGTGCCAGCAGCTTAGTCCCCAATACTGAAGCTTTCTTT. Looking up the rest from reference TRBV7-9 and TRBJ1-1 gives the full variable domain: DTGVSQNPRHKITKRGQNVTFRCDPISEHNRLYWYRQTLGQGPEFLTYFQNEAQLEKSRLLSDRFSAERPKGSFSTLEIQRTEQGDSAMYLCASSLVPNTEAFFGQGTRLTVV.

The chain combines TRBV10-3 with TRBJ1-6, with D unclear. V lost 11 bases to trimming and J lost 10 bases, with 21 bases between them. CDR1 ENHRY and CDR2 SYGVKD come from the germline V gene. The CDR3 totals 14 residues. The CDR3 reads CASRPPLVGSPLHF. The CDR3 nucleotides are TGTGCCTCTCGGCCACCCCTTGTAGGGTCACCCCTCCACTTT.

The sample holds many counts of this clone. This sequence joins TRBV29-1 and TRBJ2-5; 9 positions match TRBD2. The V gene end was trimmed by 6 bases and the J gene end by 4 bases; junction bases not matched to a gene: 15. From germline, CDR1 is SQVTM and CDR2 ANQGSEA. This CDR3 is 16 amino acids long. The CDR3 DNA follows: TGCAGCGTGCGGGGGGGTAAGGGGTTCGGAGGAGAGACCCAGTACTTC. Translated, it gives CSVRGGKGFGGETQYF.

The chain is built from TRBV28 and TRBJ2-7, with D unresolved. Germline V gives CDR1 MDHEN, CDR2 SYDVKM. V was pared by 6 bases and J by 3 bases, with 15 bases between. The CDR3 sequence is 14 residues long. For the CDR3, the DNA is TGTGCCAGCAGACGAGTCGGGTTGGGCTACGAGCAGTACTTC. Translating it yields CASRRVGLGYEQYF.

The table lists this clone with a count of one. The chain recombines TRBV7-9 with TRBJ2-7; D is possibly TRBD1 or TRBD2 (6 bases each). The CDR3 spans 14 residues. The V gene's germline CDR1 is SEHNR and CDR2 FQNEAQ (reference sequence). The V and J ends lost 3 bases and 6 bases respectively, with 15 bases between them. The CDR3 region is CASSLAPQGGEQYF. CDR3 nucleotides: TGTGCCAGCAGCTTGGCCCCACAGGGAGGCGAGCAGTACTTC.

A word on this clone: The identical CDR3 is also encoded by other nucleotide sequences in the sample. CDR3 in DNA: TGCGCCAGCAGCTTGGCAGGGAGGGGCACAGATACGCAGTATTTT. The encoded protein is CASSLAGRGTDTQYF. The gene calls are TRBV5-1 and TRBJ2-3; TRBD2 agrees at 7 bases. CDR3 size: 15 residues. Germline assignment: CDR1 SGHRS and CDR2 YFSETQ. Unmatched junction bases numbered 2, after V lost 0 bases and J lost 1 base.

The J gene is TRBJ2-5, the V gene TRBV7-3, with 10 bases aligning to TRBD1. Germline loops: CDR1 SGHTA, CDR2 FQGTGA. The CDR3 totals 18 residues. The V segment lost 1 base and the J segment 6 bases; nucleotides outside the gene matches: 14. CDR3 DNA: TGTGCCAGCAGCTTAAACTTGCGACAGGGGGCTATTAGAAAGACCCAGTACTTC. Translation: CASSLNLRQGAIRKTQYF.

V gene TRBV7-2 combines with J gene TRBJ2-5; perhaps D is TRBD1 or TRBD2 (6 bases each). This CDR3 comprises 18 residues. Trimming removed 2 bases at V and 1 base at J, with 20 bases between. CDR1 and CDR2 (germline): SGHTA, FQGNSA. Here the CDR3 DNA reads TGTGCCAGCAGCTTAAGGTTAATGGAGGGGGATTTCCAAGAGACCCAGTACTTC. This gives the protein CASSLRLMEGDFQETQYF.

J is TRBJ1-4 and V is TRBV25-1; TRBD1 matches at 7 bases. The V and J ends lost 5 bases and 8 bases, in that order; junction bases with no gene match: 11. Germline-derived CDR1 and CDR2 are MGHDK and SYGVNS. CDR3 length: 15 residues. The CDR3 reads CASSLGYRGREKLFF. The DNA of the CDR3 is TGTGCCAGCAGTCTCGGTTACAGGGGAAGGGAAAAACTGTTTTTT.